The clone carrying this TCR beta chain showed up just a few times. Its antigen is unidentified. Germline trimming cut 11 bases from V and 6 bases from J; bases unmatched to any gene: 19. Germline V gene lookup returns CDR1 MDHEN and CDR2 SYDVKM. This CDR3 has 15 residues. This entry belongs to a study of response to subunit inactivated influenza vaccine. Study-level results: That few new T cells are recruited by each seasonal influenza vaccination was the authors' suggestion.

TCRdb reprocessed the RT-PCR reads via MiXCR and lists one record per CDR3 protein. Of over 400,000 distinct CDR3 sequences in the sample, 10% to 11% were seen once. This sequence originates from a middle-aged man who received an inactivated influenza vaccine. The chain is built from TRBV28 and TRBJ2-7, with 7 bases aligning to TRBD2. The sequencing used PBMCs from blood, collected 40 to 50 days after vaccination. The CDR3 sequence is CAVNGGGDLSSEQYF. CDR3 sequence (DNA): TGTGCCGTCAATGGGGGGGGTGATTTGTCAAGCGAGCAGTACTTC. Full variable domain (rest looked up from reference TRBV28 and TRBJ2-7): DVKVTQSSRYLVKRTGEKVFLECVQDMDHENMFWYRQDPGLGLRLIYFSYDVKMKEKGDIPEGYSVSREKKERFSLILESASTNQTSMYLCAVNGGGDLSSEQYFGPGTRLTVT.